The 22 T cell receptor beta chains reported below all come from one sample, sequenced in a study of spatial heterogeneity in lung cancer. TCRdb fed the 5' RACE reads into MiXCR, producing one record per CDR3 protein. The sample consists of 20,000 to 25,000 distinct CDR3 sequences, roughly 4.5% of them appearing once. Stated time point: sample taken at primary tumor resection. Unsorted whole RNA of tumor, nontumor lung or frozen PBMC was sequenced. This specimen was PBMCs, taken at surgery. All receptors come from a male donor with early-stage non-small cell lung cancer.

This clonotype was detected many times. J is TRBJ2-7 and V is TRBV19, with 8 positions matching TRBD2. The CDR3 extends over 15 amino acids. V lost 6 bases and J lost 3; bases outside the gene matches: 10. CDR1 and CDR2 from the germline V gene are LNHDA and SQIVND (reference sequence). The CDR3 DNA is TGTGCCAGTAGCCAAGTCGAGGGACTAGTCTACGAGCAGTACTTC. This codes for CASSQVEGLVYEQYF.

The chain combines TRBV29-1 with TRBJ2-3, with TRBD2 as a possible D gene (6 bases). Germline lookup yields CDR1 SQVTM and CDR2 ANQGSEA. The CDR3 extends over 18 amino acids. V lost 5 bases to trimming and J lost 0 bases, with 24 bases between them. The CDR3 region is CSVLTALGRKDSTDTQYF. CDR3 nucleotide sequence: TGCAGCGTTCTCACCGCACTCGGGAGAAAGGACAGCACAGATACGCAGTATTTT.

This clonotype was seen ten or more times. The rearrangement links TRBV7-2 to TRBJ2-7, with D maybe TRBD2 (7 bases). The length of the CDR3 is 13 residues. The germline V gene encodes CDR1 SGHTA and CDR2 FQGNSA. Deletions cut 3 bases from V and 7 bases from J, with 13 bases between. CDR3 nucleotides: TGTGCCAGCAGCTTTACGGGGGGCGGAGAGCAGTACTTC. Encoded protein: CASSFTGGGEQYF.

The sample holds many counts of this clonotype. The V gene is TRBV7-8, the J gene TRBJ2-7; TRBD1 matches at 10 bases. Germline lookup yields CDR1 SGHVS and CDR2 FQNEAQ. The CDR3 extends over 19 amino acids. With 5 bases clipped from V and 2 bases from J, the junction kept 18 bases outside the gene matches. The CDR3 reads CASSPDRGTTLKTTYEQYF. The CDR3 DNA is TGTGCCAGCAGCCCGGACAGGGGGACAACCCTGAAAACAACCTACGAGCAGTACTTC.

This clonotype was seen ten or more times. The J gene is TRBJ2-6, the V gene TRBV5-1; D call uncertain. The CDR3 length is 17 residues. CDR1 SGHRS and CDR2 YFSETQ come from the germline V gene. V was pared by 2 bases and J by 0 bases, with 12 bases between. CDR3 amino acids: CASSFGRTLSGANVLTF. CDR3 coding DNA: TGCGCCAGCAGCTTTGGCAGGACCCTCTCTGGGGCCAACGTCCTGACTTTC.

Ten or more counts support this clonotype. This chain uses TRBV18 with TRBJ1-1, with TRBD1 matching over 11 bases. Trimming took 2 bases from V and 4 from J; bases not matched to a gene: 6. The CDR3 totals 16 residues. Germline V gives CDR1 KGHSH, CDR2 LQKENI. The CDR3 loop reads CASSPGQGAWGTEAFF. The CDR3 DNA reads as TGTGCCAGCTCACCAGGACAGGGGGCATGGGGCACTGAAGCTTTCTTT.

On this clonotype itself: The junction shows a germline mismatch at one end, possibly a read error. V is TRBV7-7 and J is TRBJ2-1; no firm D call. This CDR3 has 14 amino acids. Per germline, CDR1 SSHAT and CDR2 FNYEAQ (reference sequence). CDR3 nucleotide sequence: TGTGCTAGCAGCCAGAACCGGGCCAACAATGAGCAGTTCTTC. As protein: CASSQNRANNEQFF.

This clonotype showed up many times. The rearrangement joins TRBV29-1 to TRBJ2-7, with D perhaps TRBD1 or TRBD2 (5 bases each). The ends were cut back, 6 bases at V and 2 bases at J, with 17 bases in the middle. Germline CDR1 reads SQVTM; CDR2 reads ANQGSEA. This CDR3 is 14 amino acids long. Written as DNA, the CDR3 is TGCAGCGTCACTTCTTTACTGGGACCCTACGAGCAGTACTTC. Translating gives CSVTSLLGPYEQYF.

In its sample, this clonotype was seen many times. The chain carries TRBV27 and TRBJ2-3, with D perhaps matching TRBD1 (5 bases). CDR1 is MNHEY and CDR2 is SMNVEV in the germline V gene (reference sequence). The CDR3 consists of 16 residues. The germline V and J ends were trimmed by 11 bases and 1 base, with 22 bases remaining between them. The CDR3 protein is CARRNTDSTGTDTQYF. CDR3 coding DNA: TGTGCCCGAAGGAATACCGATTCGACAGGCACAGATACGCAGTATTTT.

This clonotype was recorded many times. This chain joins TRBV9 and TRBJ2-2, with D hard to call. CDR1 is SGDLS, CDR2 YYNGEE, per germline. CDR3 length: 15 residues. Deletions cut 3 bases from V and 6 bases from J, with 15 bases between. The CDR3 region has the DNA TGTGCCAGCAGCGGCACAGTCGGCCTCCCCGGGGAGCTGTTTTTT. Its translation is CASSGTVGLPGELFF. The complete variable domain, with remaining parts taken from reference TRBV9 and TRBJ2-2, reads DSGVTQTPKHLITATGQRVTLRCSPRSGDLSVYWYQQSLDQGLQFLIQYYNGEERAKGNILERFSAQQFPDLHSELNLSSLELGDSALYFCASSGTVGLPGELFFGEGSRLTVL.

This clonotype occurred many times. In DNA, the CDR3 is TGCGCCAGCAGCTTGCGGCAGGGAAGCCAGCCCCAGCATTTT. Amino acid sequence: CASSLRQGSQPQHF. The chain carries TRBV5-1 and TRBJ1-5, with D tentatively TRBD1 (5 bases). There are 14 residues in the CDR3. CDR1 is SGHRS and CDR2 is YFSETQ in the germline V gene. With 1 base removed from V and 7 bases from J, the gap between germline ends came to 12 bases.

Many counts were recorded for this clonotype. The chain has TRBV20-1 and TRBJ2-1; 8 bases map to TRBD2. This CDR3 comprises 15 residues. The trim removed 0 bases at V and 9 bases at J, leaving 10 bases unmatched. Germline V lookup: CDR1 DFQATT, CDR2 SNEGSKA (reference sequence). This CDR3 reads CSARDGTSGTSEQFF. CDR3 bases: TGCAGTGCTAGAGATGGTACTAGCGGAACCAGTGAGCAGTTCTTC.

Ten or more counts support this clonotype. V usage is TRBV5-1 and J usage is TRBJ2-2; TRBD1 matches at 9 bases. The CDR3 runs to 14 residues. V trimming: 4 bases; J trimming: 4 bases; junction bases outside the gene matches: 2. Germline V lookup: CDR1 SGHRS, CDR2 YFSETQ. This CDR3 reads CASSQTGGTGELFF. The CDR3 DNA is TGCGCCAGCAGCCAGACAGGGGGCACCGGGGAGCTGTTTTTT. The full variable domain, completed using reference TRBV5-1 and TRBJ2-2, is KAGVTQTPRYLIKTRGQQVTLSCSPISGHRSVSWYQQTPGQGLQFLFEYFSETQRNKGNFPGRFSGRQFSNSRSEMNVSTLELGDSALYLCASSQTGGTGELFFGEGSRLTVL.

The sample holds many counts of this clonotype. This chain links TRBV28 with TRBJ2-1; D is possibly TRBD1 or TRBD2 (6 bases each). V lost 5 bases and J lost 5, with 16 bases in between. The CDR3 extends over 15 amino acids. Germline V lookup: CDR1 MDHEN, CDR2 SYDVKM. CDR3 residues: CASSTSGGLNNEQFF. The CDR3 bases are TGTGCCAGCAGTACGTCCGGGGGCCTGAACAATGAGCAGTTCTTC.

This clonotype has ten or more counts. In nucleotides, the CDR3 is TGTGCCATCAGTGAGGACAGATATCAGCCCCAGCATTTT. This codes for CAISEDRYQPQHF. V gene TRBV10-3 combines with J gene TRBJ1-5, with D tentatively TRBD1 (5 bases). Trimming cost V 2 bases and J 5 bases, with 7 bases left between them. Looked up from germline, CDR1 is ENHRY and CDR2 is SYGVKD. This CDR3 comprises 13 residues.

This clonotype appeared many times. V and J are TRBV21-1 and TRBJ2-7. TRBV21-1 is labeled a pseudogene. The CDR3 is 11 residues long. This CDR3 is CASSKVDEQYF. The CDR3 coding sequence is TGTGCCAGCAGCAAAGTGGACGAGCAGTACTTC.

This clonotype was recorded at least ten times. V usage is TRBV20-1 and J usage is TRBJ1-4; no clear D gene. V gave up 0 bases and J gave up 8 bases, with 7 bases separating them. CDR1 is DFQATT, CDR2 SNEGSKA, per germline (reference sequence). The CDR3 is 12 amino acids. CDR3 DNA sequence: TGCAGTGCTAGAGATGTGGGGGAAAAACTGTTTTTT. Translation: CSARDVGEKLFF.

Ten or more counts support this clonotype. The chain carries TRBV20-1 and TRBJ2-5; D gene ambiguous. V was trimmed by 4 bases and J by 1 base, leaving 7 bases between them. The CDR3 sequence is 12 residues long. Germline V CDR1 and CDR2: DFQATT, SNEGSKA (reference sequence). CDR3 in DNA: TGCAGTGCTACCCTGCCCCAAGAGACCCAGTACTTC. Amino acids: CSATLPQETQYF.

There are many counts of this clonotype. The rearrangement joins TRBV24-1 to TRBJ2-2, with D possibly matching TRBD1 (6 bases). CDR1 and CDR2 from the germline V gene are KGHDR and SFDVKD. CDR3 size: 13 residues. V was cut by 9 bases and J by 6 bases, with 13 bases left in between. In nucleotides, the CDR3 is TGTGCCACCCGAGCCAGGGGAGCCGGGGAGCTGTTTTTT. Its translation: CATRARGAGELFF.

This clonotype was recorded many times. The J gene is TRBJ2-5, the V gene TRBV29-1; tentative D call: TRBD1 (6 bases). Between the trimmed V and J ends, which lost 4 bases and 4 bases, there was a span of 10 bases. CDR3 size: 12 residues. CDR1 is SQVTM, CDR2 ANQGSEA, per germline. DNA for the CDR3: TGCAGCGTTGGGACAGAGGGAGAGACCCAGTACTTC. Translated: CSVGTEGETQYF.

This clonotype was counted many times. The rearrangement links TRBV5-1 to TRBJ1-3; D gene unclear. This CDR3 comprises 13 residues. In germline, CDR1 is SGHRS, CDR2 YFSETQ. Trimming pared 4 bases from V and 2 bases from J, leaving 7 bases between. The CDR3 DNA follows: TGCGCCAGCAGCAGAGAAACTGGAAACACCATATATTTT. Protein sequence: CASSRETGNTIYF.

This clonotype has a count of ten or more. This CDR3 is CAVGEYGNSPLHF. DNA of the CDR3: TGTGCGGTTGGAGAGTATGGTAATTCACCCCTCCACTTT. V gene TRBV12-3 or TRBV12-4 combines with J gene TRBJ1-6; D unclear. The CDR3 is 13 amino acids.